This T cell receptor (beta chain) originates from a study of blood T cells in healthy people across ages. General observations from the study: A greater number of naive CD4+ cells and higher diversity distinguished long-lived donors from aged donors.

Of note for this clonotype: Its antigen is unknown.

PCR was performed a second time for about 7 to 11 cycles using a sample-barcoded 5' primer and a J-beta primer mix. TCRdb called the 5' RACE reads again in MiXCR, with one record for every CDR3 protein. The sample lists about 1.7 million distinct CDR3 sequences, roughly 28% occurring once. The origin of this receptor is a woman aged 25 to 39 in good health. The sample consisted of blood.

The CDR3 here is CATSRDNGGELFF. The DNA for the CDR3 is TGTGCCACCAGCAGAGATAATGGCGGGGAGCTGTTTTTT. The rearrangement joins TRBV15 to TRBJ2-2; D is ambiguous. Looked up from germline, CDR1 is LNHNV and CDR2 is YYDKDF (reference sequence). The CDR3 length is 13 residues. Trimming left V 0 bases short and J 7 bases short, with 6 bases between.